These 25 T cell receptor beta chains were sequenced from one sample in a study of T-cell reconstitution after alpha-beta-depleted transplantation in children. A TCRbeta library incorporating unique molecular identifiers was prepared. TCRdb analysed the PCR reads with MiXCR anew, one entry per CDR3 protein. Of about 400,000 distinct CDR3 sequences listed, roughly 22% are singletons. Here the sequenced sample was PBMCs from the stem cell graft donor, taken from the stem cell graft. The receptors come from a human donor who donated a stem cell graft to a child with acute myeloid leukemia.

This clonotype has just a few counts. The chain joins TRBV20-1 to TRBJ2-2, with D unresolved. The CDR3 has 16 residues. V lost 0 bases to trimming and J lost 4 bases, with 15 bases between them. The germline V gene encodes CDR1 DFQATT and CDR2 SNEGSKA (reference sequence). The CDR3 DNA reads as TGCAGTGCTAGAGATAACGCTAGACCTCCCACCGGGGAGCTGTTTTTT. As protein: CSARDNARPPTGELFF.

This clonotype was found a few times. This chain links TRBV9 with TRBJ1-1; D gene ambiguous. In germline, CDR1 is SGDLS, CDR2 YYNGEE. The CDR3 loop spans 14 amino acids. Between the trimmed V and J ends, which lost 0 bases and 0 bases, there was a span of 6 bases. Here the CDR3 reads CASSVEAMNTEAFF. The CDR3 DNA sequence: TGTGCCAGCAGCGTAGAGGCCATGAACACTGAAGCTTTCTTT.

The chain uses TRBV11-2 and TRBJ2-1; TRBD2 might be the D (6 bases). Germline lookup yields CDR1 SGHAT and CDR2 FQNNGV. V was cut by 5 bases and J by 1 base, with 18 bases left in between. The CDR3 is made up of 17 amino acids. This CDR3 is CASSPWASASSYNEQFF. The CDR3 DNA follows: TGTGCCAGCAGCCCCTGGGCTAGCGCCTCATCCTACAATGAGCAGTTCTTC.

The CDR3 loop is CSVGLPPSTDTQYF. The CDR3 DNA sequence: TGCAGCGTTGGGCTACCTCCTAGCACAGATACGCAGTATTTT. This chain joins TRBV29-1 and TRBJ2-3; D remains unclear. Per the germline V gene, CDR1 is SQVTM and CDR2 is ANQGSEA. The CDR3 runs to 14 residues. V was trimmed by 4 bases and J by 0 bases, leaving 11 bases between them.

The table lists this clonotype with many counts. This rearrangement joins TRBV29-1 to TRBJ2-7, with 7 bases that match TRBD1. In germline, CDR1 is SQVTM, CDR2 ANQGSEA. The V gene end was trimmed by 3 bases and the J gene end by 5 bases; junction bases not matched to a gene: 4. The CDR3 contains 12 residues. The DNA of the CDR3 is TGCAGCGTTGAGGAGACAGGGAACGAGCAGTACTTC. This sequence encodes CSVEETGNEQYF.

This clonotype showed up just a few times. The genes are TRBV5-8 and TRBJ2-7; 16 nucleotides align to TRBD2. Germline V gene lookup returns CDR1 SGHTS and CDR2 YDEGEE. Losses at the gene ends were 3 bases for V and 6 bases for J; bases not matched to a gene: 6. The length of the CDR3 is 16 residues. The CDR3 coding sequence is TGTGCCAGCAGCTGGGGACTAGCGGGAGGGCCGTCCGAGCAGTACTTC. Amino acid sequence: CASSWGLAGGPSEQYF.

This chain connects TRBV4-1 to TRBJ2-7, with 10 bases fitting TRBD2. The CDR3 extends over 16 amino acids. V was clipped by 0 bases and J by 1 base; unmatched bases: 3. Germline CDR1 reads MGHRA; CDR2 reads YSYEKL. The CDR3 loop is CASSQDGTSVSYEQYF. For the CDR3, the DNA is TGCGCCAGCAGCCAAGATGGGACTAGCGTGTCCTACGAGCAGTACTTC.

This clonotype was detected ten times or more. V gene TRBV5-1 combines with J gene TRBJ2-2; D is undetermined. This CDR3 has 15 residues. The germline CDR1 and CDR2 sequences are SGHRS and YFSETQ. Trimming pared 4 bases from V and 3 bases from J, leaving 13 bases between. This chain's CDR3 is CASSDGQSYTGELFF. The CDR3, as DNA: TGCGCCAGCAGCGACGGGCAGTCATACACCGGGGAGCTGTTTTTT.

This clonotype turned up a few times. The chain is built from TRBV2 and TRBJ2-4; D may be TRBD2 (5 bases). Germline V gene data show CDR1 as SNHLY and CDR2 as FYNNEI. This CDR3 contains 14 residues. Trimming removed 7 bases from V and 0 bases from J, with 10 bases in between. CDR3 sequence: CASTPRGAKNIQYF. The CDR3 nucleotides read TGTGCCAGCACCCCTCGGGGAGCCAAAAACATTCAGTACTTC.

This rearrangement joins TRBV29-1 to TRBJ2-1, with TRBD1 identical over 12 bases. This CDR3 has 20 residues. Germline V CDR1 and CDR2: SQVTM, ANQGSEA. V trimming: 0 bases; J trimming: 4 bases; junction bases outside the gene matches: 16. CDR3 residues: CSVEDLLSGTGGLSYNEQFF. CDR3 coding DNA: TGCAGCGTTGAAGATCTCCTTTCGGGGACAGGGGGCCTAAGTTACAATGAGCAGTTCTTC.

This clonotype showed up just a few times. V and J are TRBV12-3 or TRBV12-4 and TRBJ2-1; no reliable D call. Trimming took off 5 bases at V and 8 bases at J, with 13 bases between the two ends. The CDR3 consists of 13 residues. CDR3 sequence reads: CASSRPPRDEQFF. DNA of the CDR3: TGTGCCAGCAGTCGTCCCCCCCGGGATGAGCAGTTCTTC.

This chain joins TRBV6-1 and TRBJ2-5; 10 bases map to TRBD2. The CDR3 spans 16 residues. V trimming: 4 bases; J trimming: 2 bases; junction bases outside the gene matches: 7. CDR1 and CDR2 from the germline V gene are MNHNS and SASEGT. The CDR3 sequence: CASSGRLAGLQETQYF. The DNA of the CDR3 is TGTGCCAGCAGTGGGCGACTAGCGGGCCTTCAAGAGACCCAGTACTTC.

This clonotype showed up many times. This chain connects TRBV29-1 to TRBJ2-5, with D hard to call. The CDR3 is 14 residues long. The V and J ends lost 6 bases and 2 bases respectively, with 16 bases between them. The germline V gene encodes CDR1 SQVTM and CDR2 ANQGSEA. The DNA of the CDR3 is TGCAGCGTGTCACCGGGCTCCGCACAAGAGACCCAGTACTTC. Its protein product is CSVSPGSAQETQYF.

The rearrangement joins TRBV3-1 to TRBJ2-1; 13 positions agree with TRBD2. The trim removed 4 bases at V and 8 bases at J, leaving 5 bases unmatched. Germline values: CDR1 LGHDT, CDR2 YNNKEL (reference sequence). The CDR3 runs to 15 residues. Here the CDR3 DNA reads TGTGCCAGCAGCCCCCGGACTAGCGGGAGCCATGAGCAGTTCTTC. This encodes CASSPRTSGSHEQFF.

The rearrangement uses TRBV10-2 and TRBJ2-2; no clear D. This CDR3 comprises 14 residues. V shed 7 bases and J shed 2 bases, with 11 bases lying between them. CDR1 and CDR2 from the germline V gene are WSHSY and SAAADI. The CDR3 DNA is TGCGCCAGCACCCGAGGTAGTAACACCGGGGAGCTGTTTTTT. This encodes CASTRGSNTGELFF.

This clonotype turned up a few times. J is TRBJ2-7 and V is TRBV20-1; D is ambiguous. The length of the CDR3 is 13 residues. The V gene's germline CDR1 is DFQATT and CDR2 SNEGSKA (reference sequence). Deletions cut 7 bases from V and 6 bases from J, with 19 bases between. The CDR3: CSVIWASVGEQYF. The CDR3 DNA follows: TGCAGTGTGATATGGGCCAGCGTCGGCGAGCAGTACTTC.

This clonotype was recorded at least ten times. V gene TRBV29-1 combines with J gene TRBJ1-1; 7 positions match TRBD1. Germline CDR1 SQVTM, CDR2 ANQGSEA. Losses at the gene ends were 4 bases for V and 4 bases for J; bases not matched to a gene: 15. The CDR3 totals 16 residues. This CDR3 reads CSVVLVGGSRGTEAFF. The CDR3 bases are TGCAGCGTTGTGTTGGTAGGGGGCAGTCGGGGCACTGAAGCTTTCTTT.

The chain couples TRBV20-1 to TRBJ2-1, with D possibly TRBD2 on 6 matching bases. Germline CDR1 and CDR2: DFQATT and SNEGSKA (reference sequence). This CDR3 contains 14 residues. For the CDR3, the DNA is TGCAGCCCCCCGGGAGATTTGGTCATAAATGAGCAGTTCTTC. Translated, it gives CSPPGDLVINEQFF.

The J gene is TRBJ2-7, the V gene TRBV20-1; 9 nucleotides agree with TRBD2. Unmatched junction bases numbered 9, after V lost 0 bases and J lost 6 bases. The CDR3 runs to 15 residues. CDR1 and CDR2 (germline): DFQATT, SNEGSKA (reference sequence). In nucleotides, the CDR3 is TGCAGTGCTAGAGATCGGGATAGCGGGAGTTTCGAGCAGTACTTC. As protein: CSARDRDSGSFEQYF.

This clonotype showed up many times. The rearrangement joins TRBV20-1 to TRBJ2-7; a weak D match, TRBD2 (6 bases). Trimming removed 3 bases from V and 3 bases from J, with 15 bases in between. The CDR3 length is 14 residues. Germline CDR1 and CDR2: DFQATT and SNEGSKA (reference sequence). The CDR3 spells CSARSGRKDYEQYF. For the CDR3, the DNA is TGCAGTGCTAGGTCGGGGAGGAAAGACTACGAGCAGTACTTC.

This rearrangement joins TRBV11-3 to TRBJ2-1; 13 nucleotides line up with TRBD2. The CDR3 loop spans 17 amino acids. Germline CDR1 is SGHNT and CDR2 is YENEEA. The V gene end was trimmed by 5 bases and the J gene end by 0 bases; junction bases not matched to a gene: 4. DNA for the CDR3: TGTGCCAGCAGCAGGGGACTAGCGGGGCTCTCCTACAATGAGCAGTTCTTC. Encoded protein: CASSRGLAGLSYNEQFF.

This clonotype has a handful of counts. This chain uses TRBV29-1 with TRBJ1-2, with D perhaps TRBD1 (6 bases). V lost 7 bases, J lost 4 bases, and 10 bases lay in between. The CDR3 spans 11 residues. From germline, CDR1 is SQVTM and CDR2 ANQGSEA. CDR3 bases: TGCAGCGGGTCGGACAGCTATGGCTACACCTTC. It encodes CSGSDSYGYTF.

This clonotype has just one count. The V and J genes are TRBV12-3 or TRBV12-4 and TRBJ2-4, with 7 nucleotides matching TRBD1. CDR3 size: 13 residues. J gave up 10 bases and V 1 base, and 4 bases lay outside the gene matches. CDR3 in amino acids: CASSLGGTEIQYF. For the CDR3, the DNA is TGTGCCAGCAGTTTAGGAGGGACAGAGATTCAGTACTTC.

There are many counts of this clonotype. CDR3 loop: CSVAGYNEQFF. CDR3 sequence (DNA): TGCAGCGTTGCAGGCTACAATGAGCAGTTCTTC. V is TRBV29-1 and J is TRBJ2-1; D remains unclear. CDR3 size: 11 residues. V was shortened by 4 bases and J by 3 bases, with 4 bases between the two germline ends. The germline CDR1 and CDR2 sequences are SQVTM and ANQGSEA.

The chain has TRBV20-1 and TRBJ2-1; 8 nucleotides line up with TRBD2. The germline CDR1 and CDR2 sequences are DFQATT and SNEGSKA (reference sequence). V dropped 5 bases and J dropped 0; count of bases not matched to a gene: 6. This CDR3 comprises 15 residues. CDR3 sequence reads: CSAGASGSSYNEQFF. In DNA, the CDR3 is TGCAGTGCTGGAGCCAGCGGGAGCTCCTACAATGAGCAGTTCTTC.